This TCR beta chain was identified during a study of T cells in Graves' hyperthyroidism and ophthalmopathy. Germline CDR1 reads SEHNR; CDR2 reads FQNEAQ (reference sequence). This CDR3 spans 14 amino acids. Trimming removed 9 bases from V and 16 bases from J, with 27 bases in between. RNA transcripts served as the template for amplifying TCR beta CDR3 regions. HTBI primers were used for first-round RT-PCR of the TCR CDR3. Each CDR3 protein gets one entry after TCRdb re-called the multiplex PCR reads with MiXCR. Here the sample spans about 610,000 distinct CDR3 sequences, more than 45% being singletons. Absent ophthalmopathy progression within 18 months defined stable Graves' hyperthyroidism. Diagnoses rested on clinical symptoms, serum thyroxine and TRAb, thyroid ultrasound and orbital computed tomography.

The clonotype was recovered from a woman aged 18-29 years with Graves' hyperthyroidism. The chain combines TRBV7-9 with TRBJ1-4; weak D call: TRBD1 (5 bases). Sequenced material: peripheral blood or thyroid tissue (not recorded which). CDR3 sequence: CARAGTSGFDEQFF. The CDR3 DNA sequence: TGTGCCAGGGCCGGGACTAGCGGTTTCGATGAGCAGTTTTTT.